The 4 T cell receptor beta chains reported below all come from one sample, sequenced in a study of graft-versus-host responses after intestinal transplantation. Some clones are missing from TCRdb's copy, which holds only in-frame ones; the method was immunoSEQ multiplex PCR. Of 13,000 to 15,000 clones detected, approximately 30% appear once; the ten largest clones hold around 6%. Here the sequenced sample was alloreactive CD4+ T cells from a mixed lymphocyte reaction culture, taken before intestinal transplant. Subset denoted: CFSE-low proliferating T cells sorted from approximately six-day pre-transplant mixed lymphocyte reaction (GvH or HvG direction). Every receptor here comes from a human patient who received an intestinal transplant.

The rearrangement links TRBV4-2 to TRBJ1-1, with D tentatively TRBD1 (5 bases). V was trimmed by 1 base and J by 4 bases, leaving 10 bases between them. Germline CDR1 reads LGHNA; CDR2 reads YNFKEQ. CDR3 length equals 14 residues. In DNA form, the CDR3 reads TGTGCCAGCAGCCAAGGCATTGGGGGCACTGAAGCTTTCTTT. Translating it yields CASSQGIGGTEAFF.

The V and J genes are TRBV7-4 and TRBJ1-2, with D possibly TRBD1 on 6 matching bases. The ends were cut back, 3 bases at V and 3 bases at J, with 11 bases in the middle. This CDR3 is built from 14 residues. Germline lookup yields CDR1 SGHVT and CDR2 SQSDAQ. The CDR3 is CASSLPGGHYGYTF. CDR3 DNA sequence: TGTGCCAGCAGCTTGCCCGGGGGGCACTATGGCTACACCTTC. The full variable domain, with the rest looked up from reference TRBV7-4 and TRBJ1-2, is GAGVSQSPRYKVAKRGRDVALRCDSISGHVTLYWYRQTLGQGSEVLTYSQSDAQRDKSGRPSGRFSAERPERSVSTLKIQRTEQGDSAVYLCASSLPGGHYGYTFGSGTRLTVV.

V and J are TRBV5-1 and TRBJ1-1; TRBD1 agrees at 10 bases. With 4 bases clipped from V and 11 bases from J, the junction kept 8 bases outside the gene matches. The CDR3 loop spans 13 amino acids. Looked up from germline, CDR1 is SGHRS and CDR2 is YFSETQ. In DNA form, the CDR3 reads TGCGCCAGCAGCCTCCGGGACAGGGGCGGCGCTTTCTTT. Protein: CASSLRDRGGAFF.

The chain carries TRBV7-3 and TRBJ2-2; no firm D call. Per germline, CDR1 SGHTA and CDR2 FQGTGA. This CDR3 spans 15 amino acids. V lost 2 bases and J lost 1, with 8 bases in between. The CDR3 DNA follows: TGTGCCAGCAGCTTAGCCCCGCAGAACACCGGGGAGCTGTTTTTT. Encoded protein: CASSLAPQNTGELFF.